This T cell receptor (beta chain) was retrieved from a study of T and B cells in COVID-19 patients. The wider study: COVID-19 patients gave peripheral blood either during active infection or after recovery. Recovered patients mostly had mild to moderate COVID-19 managed as outpatients. Critical illness requiring mechanical ventilation or extracorporeal membrane oxygenation affected about 65% of the 20 active-infection patients. Study results and limitations: Patients with COVID-19 reportedly showed strongly skewed T cell receptor beta variable and joining gene usage.

Blood genomic DNA input for TRB amplification was about 240-550 ng. BIOMED2 TRB-A/B primer pools were used in multiplex TRB PCR. MiXCR was run by TCRdb on the multiplex PCR reads, yielding one entry per CDR3 protein. The sample yields 4,800 or so distinct CDR3 sequences, 25% to 35% seen once. CDR3 length: 12 amino acids. V lost 4 bases and J lost 0, with 5 bases in between. CDR1 and CDR2 from the germline V gene are SQVTM and ANQGSEA. Judged by abundance, this clonotype is large (0.1 to 1%). Antigen specificity is unknown. The sample was blood. The receptor's source is a human donor who had recovered from COVID-19. The V and J genes are TRBV29-1 and TRBJ2-3; D gene ambiguous. Here the CDR3 DNA reads TGCAGCGTTGGGGTGAGCACAGATACGCAGTATTTT. It specifies CSVGVSTDTQYF.